Listed below are T cell receptor beta chains from one sample, sequenced in a study of blood T cells in healthy people across ages. TCRdb itself ran the 5' RACE reads through MiXCR, one entry per CDR3 protein. The sample includes roughly 730,000 distinct CDR3 sequences, approximately 53% seen only once; the top ten take under 30%. Sequencing used blood. The receptors derive from a man aged 35 to 55 in good health. Both conserved end residues are part of each CDR3. The D gene is left open where the match is weak. Some rows have no size entry. The others give once, few or many, or a class for an expanded clone.

>.|.|TRBV11-3|TRBJ2-1
CASSFDALLDEQFF
TGTGCCAGCAGCTTCGATGCCCTCCTGGATGAGCAGTTCTTC
>.|few|TRBV5-6|TRBJ2-1
CASSFFHVGSEQFF
TGTGCCAGCAGCTTTTTCCACGTCGGCAGTGAGCAGTTCTTC
>.|.|TRBV21-1|TRBJ2-5
CASSPWTATWETQYF
TGTGCCAGCAGCCCCTGGACAGCCACTTGGGAGACCCAGTACTTC
>TRBD2|.|TRBV28|TRBJ2-1
CASSTLAGGFSEQFF
TGTGCCAGCAGTACCTTAGCGGGGGGGTTTAGTGAGCAGTTCTTC
>.|few|TRBV7-2|TRBJ1-2
CASSLGLYLEGDGYTF
TGTGCCAGCAGCTTAGGCTTATACCTTGAAGGGGATGGCTACACCTTC
>.|.|TRBV21-1|TRBJ2-7
CASSAQPGQFTYEQYF
TGTGCCAGCAGCGCCCAGCCGGGACAGTTTACCTACGAGCAGTACTTC
>.|few|TRBV4-3|TRBJ2-1
CASSQEPDSYNEQFF
TGCGCCAGCAGCCAAGAACCGGACTCCTACAATGAGCAGTTCTTC
>.|.|TRBV7-6|TRBJ2-1
CASSPRQYNEQFF
TGTGCCAGCAGCCCACGACAGTACAATGAGCAGTTCTTC
>.|.|TRBV4-3|TRBJ1-1
CASSQPGRTEAFF
TGCGCCAGCAGCCAACCAGGGCGAACTGAAGCTTTCTTT
>.|.|TRBV3-1|TRBJ2-5
CASSQGWQETQYF
TGTGCCAGCAGCCAAGGCTGGCAAGAGACCCAGTACTTC
>TRBD1|.|TRBV9|TRBJ1-2
CASSVGHWTGGLGYTF
TGTGCCAGCAGCGTAGGTCATTGGACAGGGGGGCTTGGCTACACCTTC
>TRBD1|.|TRBV5-5|TRBJ2-7
CASSLWDRDTRSSYEQYF
TGTGCCAGCAGCTTGTGGGACAGGGATACCAGATCAAGCTACGAGCAGTACTTC
>.|few|TRBV6-1|TRBJ2-7
CASSDGGGYEQYF
TGTGCCAGCAGTGATGGGGGCGGCTACGAGCAGTACTTC
>TRBD1|.|TRBV27|TRBJ2-7
CASSLQGDLYEQYF
TGTGCCAGCAGTTTACAGGGGGACCTCTACGAGCAGTACTTC
>TRBD2|.|TRBV28|TRBJ2-1
CAALAEGRHEQFF
TGTGCCGCCCTAGCGGAGGGCCGTCATGAGCAGTTCTTC
>.|.|TRBV24-1|TRBJ2-1
CATQTDNEQFF
TGTGCCACCCAGACAGACAATGAGCAGTTCTTC
>.|.|TRBV6-1|TRBJ2-6
CASRRDGRQESGANVLTF
TGTGCCAGCAGACGTGATGGGAGGCAAGAATCTGGGGCCAACGTCCTGACTTTC
>TRBD1|.|TRBV7-9|TRBJ2-3
CASSLRGQRPTDTQYF
TGTGCCAGCAGCTTAAGGGGACAGCGTCCCACAGATACGCAGTATTTT
>.|.|TRBV28|TRBJ2-7
CASSPRAPRGSEQYF
TGTGCCAGCAGTCCCCGTGCGCCGCGGGGAAGTGAGCAGTACTTC
>.|.|TRBV19|TRBJ2-1
CASSFLGSNHEQFF
TGTGCCAGTAGTTTTCTAGGTAGTAATCATGAGCAGTTCTTC
>.|.|TRBV10-3|TRBJ1-2
CAISESQGGGYGYTF
TGTGCCATCAGTGAGTCACAGGGTGGCGGCTATGGCTACACCTTC
>TRBD1|.|TRBV29-1|TRBJ2-1
CSVDWATGRNEQFF
TGCAGCGTTGATTGGGCGACAGGGCGTAATGAGCAGTTCTTC
>.|few|TRBV27|TRBJ2-5
CASSATFGETQYF
TGTGCCAGCAGTGCAACCTTCGGGGAGACCCAGTACTTC
>TRBD2|.|TRBV12-3/TRBV12-4|TRBJ2-7
CTSSLTGGTYEQYF
TGTACCAGCAGCTTGACGGGGGGGACCTACGAGCAGTACTTC
>TRBD1|.|TRBV6-5|TRBJ2-4
CASSGTGGHIQYF
TGTGCCAGCAGTGGGACAGGGGGGCACATTCAGTACTTC
>TRBD2|few|TRBV3-1|TRBJ2-4
CASSQRGGGGNKNIQYF
TGTGCCAGCAGCCAACGTGGCGGCGGGGGGAACAAAAACATTCAGTACTTC
>TRBD2|.|TRBV6-5|TRBJ2-7
CASGSTSGSFYEQYF
TGTGCCAGCGGCTCTACTAGCGGGAGCTTCTACGAGCAGTACTTC
>TRBD2|.|TRBV10-3|TRBJ2-7
CAISDGLSSGRIYEQYF
TGTGCCATCAGTGACGGGTTGTCTAGCGGGAGAATCTACGAGCAGTACTTC
>.|once|TRBV20-1|TRBJ1-6
CSARTEIYNSPLHF
TGCAGTGCTCGGACAGAGATCTATAATTCACCCCTCCACTTT
>.|.|TRBV6-2/TRBV6-3|TRBJ2-3
CASRTGQLSTDTQYF
TGTGCCAGCAGGACCGGACAGCTTAGCACAGATACGCAGTATTTT
>.|.|TRBV27|TRBJ2-6
CASSLWSGTRGADVLTF
TGTGCCAGCAGTTTATGGTCGGGGACCAGGGGGGCCGACGTCCTGACTTTC
>TRBD1|few|TRBV20-1|TRBJ2-5
CSASRSRGQETQYF
TGCAGTGCTAGTAGAAGCAGGGGGCAAGAGACCCAGTACTTC
>TRBD1|few|TRBV7-2|TRBJ1-2
CASSEDRRTYGYTF
TGTGCCAGCAGCGAGGACAGGAGGACCTATGGCTACACCTTC
>TRBD1|.|TRBV27|TRBJ2-5
CASARPGQGAQETQYF
TGTGCCAGCGCGCGACCGGGACAGGGGGCACAAGAGACCCAGTACTTC
>.|.|TRBV6-2/TRBV6-3|TRBJ1-5
CASSYSDHNQPQHF
TGTGCCAGCAGTTACTCGGATCACAATCAGCCCCAGCATTTT
>TRBD2|.|TRBV20-1|TRBJ2-3
CSARPSGGSTDTQYF
TGCAGTGCTAGACCTAGCGGGGGGAGCACAGATACGCAGTATTTT
>.|.|TRBV12-3/TRBV12-4|TRBJ2-1
CASTREAGSSGGFF
TGTGCCAGCACCCGGGAGGCCGGGTCCTCAGGGGGGTTCTTC
>TRBD2|.|TRBV27|TRBJ2-1
CASSPRWPSGGSSYNEQFF
TGTGCCAGCAGTCCCCGTTGGCCTAGCGGGGGGAGCTCCTACAATGAGCAGTTCTTC
>.|.|TRBV7-3|TRBJ2-3
CASSAVAASTDMQYF
TGTGCCAGCAGCGCGGTAGCGGCTAGCACAGATATGCAGTATTTT
>.|few|TRBV5-1|TRBJ2-5
CASSSPQGYQETQYF
TGCGCCAGCAGCTCACCACAGGGTTATCAAGAGACCCAGTACTTC
>.|few|TRBV2|TRBJ2-1
CASSRDNYNEQFF
TGTGCCAGCAGTCGGGACAACTACAATGAGCAGTTCTTC
>TRBD2|.|TRBV4-3|TRBJ2-7
CASSQVTSGKVSEQYF
TGCGCCAGCAGCCAAGTTACTAGCGGGAAAGTCTCCGAGCAGTACTTC